The 20 T cell receptor beta chains below all came from one sample that was sequenced in a study of Graves' ophthalmopathy and Graves' hyperthyroidism. Amplified material comprised TCR beta CDR3 regions derived from RNA transcripts. The workflow started with a first-round RT-PCR run with HTBI primers and then moved on to a second-round multiplex PCR. TCRdb reprocessed the multiplex PCR reads via MiXCR and lists one record per CDR3 protein. Among 350,000 to 450,000 distinct CDR3 sequences listed, 20% to 25% were seen once. Sequences were obtained from peripheral blood. These receptors were collected from a young woman with stable Graves' hyperthyroidism.

This clonotype occurred many times. The chain recombines TRBV7-2 with TRBJ2-5; TRBD2 aligns across 7 bases. CDR1 is SGHTA, CDR2 FQGNSA, per germline. With V trimmed by 4 bases and J by 5 bases, 10 bases remained unmatched. There are 15 residues in the CDR3. The CDR3 nucleotides read TGTGCCAGCAGCTCATCGGGCACTAGCGCGGAGACCCAGTACTTC. Translation gives CASSSSGTSAETQYF.

This clonotype appeared many times. The chain employs TRBV6-2 or TRBV6-3 and TRBJ2-5, with 14 bases lining up with TRBD2. The junction had 8 bases not matched to a gene; V was cut back by 7 bases and J by 4 bases. The CDR3 is made up of 16 amino acids. Germline V gives CDR1 MNHEY, CDR2 SVGEGT. In DNA form, the CDR3 reads TGTGCCAGCACCCCGGGACTAGCGGGAGTAGGAGAGACCCAGTACTTC. This encodes CASTPGLAGVGETQYF.

There are a few counts of this clonotype. At one of its ends the junction is not consistent with the germline gene, which may arise from a read error. This rearrangement joins TRBV6-1 to TRBJ2-4; D remains unclear. Germline CDR1 reads MNHNS; CDR2 reads SASEGT. CDR3 size: 12 residues. CDR3 amino acids: CASRAPDSIKYF. The DNA of the CDR3 is TGTGCCAGCCGGGCCCCAGATAGCATTAAGTACTTC.

This clonotype has more than one count but fewer than ten. The genes are TRBV6-1 and TRBJ2-4, with 7 bases lining up with TRBD1. From germline, CDR1 is MNHNS and CDR2 SASEGT. The length of the CDR3 is 14 residues. The J segment lost 7 bases and the V segment lost 6 bases, leaving 9 bases of the junction unmatched. CDR3 sequence (DNA): TGTGCCAGCAGCCGCCCAGGACAGGCTAACATTCAGTACTTC. Translated, it gives CASSRPGQANIQYF.

Turning to this clonotype: A much larger clone differs by one base, so this may be a read error. V gene TRBV12-3 or TRBV12-4 combines with J gene TRBJ1-1, with 9 bases matching TRBD1. CDR3 length: 17 residues. This CDR3 is CASSLSTGGHMNTESFF. The DNA of the CDR3 is TGTGCCAGCAGCCTTTCGACAGGGGGGCACATGAACACTGAATCTTTCTTT.

This sequence joins TRBV6-1 and TRBJ1-5; a possible D gene is TRBD1 (6 bases). CDR3 length: 14 residues. V lost 5 bases to trimming and J lost 7 bases, with 15 bases between them. CDR1 MNHNS and CDR2 SASEGT come from the germline V gene. Here the CDR3 reads CASSPTDGGQPQHF. In DNA, the CDR3 is TGTGCCAGCAGTCCCACGGATGGGGGCCAGCCCCAGCATTTT.

In its sample, this clonotype was seen many times. This chain connects TRBV12-3 or TRBV12-4 to TRBJ2-7; 10 bases map to TRBD1. V was clipped by 6 bases and J by 3 bases; unmatched bases: 5. CDR3 size: 14 residues. This CDR3 reads CASRPGQGNYEQYF. CDR3 DNA sequence: TGTGCCAGCAGACCGGGACAGGGGAACTACGAGCAGTACTTC.

This clonotype was observed at least ten times. The chain uses TRBV6-1 and TRBJ2-7; TRBD2 agrees at 7 bases. CDR3 length equals 14 residues. After removal of 7 bases from V and 5 bases from J, the junction contained 11 bases not matched to a gene. CDR1 MNHNS and CDR2 SASEGT come from the germline V gene. In nucleotides, the CDR3 is TGTGCCAGCACCAGCGGGATGGAGTCCGACGAGCAGTACTTC. Protein sequence: CASTSGMESDEQYF.

V usage is TRBV7-2 and J usage is TRBJ1-1; D unresolved. Germline V CDR1 and CDR2: SGHTA, FQGNSA. V dropped 3 bases and J dropped 1 base, with 9 bases sitting between them. The CDR3 length is 14 residues. For the CDR3, the DNA is TGTGCCAGCAGCTTTCGATCCGGGAACACTGAAGCTTTCTTT. It yields the protein CASSFRSGNTEAFF.

This clonotype showed up just a few times. V usage is TRBV24-1 and J usage is TRBJ1-5; unclear D gene. The CDR3 has 13 residues. Germline-derived CDR1 and CDR2 are KGHDR and SFDVKD. Trimming took 6 bases from V and 0 from J, leaving 5 bases between them. CDR3 coding DNA: TGTGCCACCAGTCTGGATAGCAATCAGCCCCAGCATTTT. Amino acids: CATSLDSNQPQHF.

This clonotype has a count of ten or more. The genes are TRBV4-2 and TRBJ2-2, with TRBD2 matching 11 bases. V was clipped by 0 bases and J by 3 bases; unmatched bases: 3. CDR3 size: 17 residues. Per the germline V gene, CDR1 is LGHNA and CDR2 is YNFKEQ. The CDR3 spells CASSQESGLADTGELFF. The CDR3 nucleotides read TGTGCCAGCAGCCAAGAATCGGGACTAGCGGACACCGGGGAGCTGTTTTTT.

This clonotype showed up many times. A much larger clone differs by one base, so this may be a read error. The gene calls are TRBV6-5 and TRBJ2-5; TRBD2 might be the D (5 bases). The germline V gene has CDR1 MNHEY and CDR2 SVGAGI. The CDR3 covers 15 residues. Written as DNA, the CDR3 is TGTGCCAGCAGTTCGGGGTACGCGGACCAAGAGACCAAGTACTTC. Its protein is CASSSGYADQETKYF.

The table lists this clonotype with many counts. This sequence joins TRBV20-1 and TRBJ2-5; the match to TRBD2 covers 12 bases. CDR1 and CDR2 from the germline V gene are DFQATT and SNEGSKA (reference sequence). J gave up 1 base and V 7 bases, and 4 bases lay outside the gene matches. The CDR3 has 14 amino acids. CDR3 coding DNA: TGCAGTGTTCCACTAGCGGGAGGCCAAGAGACCCAGTACTTC. This codes for CSVPLAGGQETQYF.

This clonotype was seen repeatedly, ten times or more. The chain employs TRBV15 and TRBJ2-7; D uncertain. In germline, CDR1 is LNHNV, CDR2 YYDKDF (reference sequence). V was cut by 5 bases and J by 2 bases, with 10 bases left in between. The CDR3 spans 13 residues. CDR3 sequence reads: CATSYSRTYEQYF. The CDR3 coding sequence is TGTGCCACCAGCTACAGCCGAACCTACGAGCAGTACTTC.

This clonotype was detected many times. The rearrangement links TRBV7-9 to TRBJ2-5; D gene ambiguous. The germline V and J ends were trimmed by 3 bases and 10 bases, with 9 bases remaining between them. The CDR3 is 11 amino acids. Germline V gene sequence: CDR1 SEHNR, CDR2 FQNEAQ (reference sequence). The CDR3 protein is CASSLGGDQYF. The CDR3 coding sequence is TGTGCCAGCAGCTTGGGTGGTGACCAGTACTTC.

This clonotype was picked up many times. In nucleotides, the CDR3 is TGTGCCAGCAAGGACAGGGGTACAGAGACCCAGTACTTC. Residues: CASKDRGTETQYF. The V gene is TRBV19, the J gene TRBJ2-5, with 9 bases matching TRBD1. Germline lookup yields CDR1 LNHDA and CDR2 SQIVND (reference sequence). The CDR3 contains 13 residues. The V segment lost 9 bases and the J segment 4 bases; nucleotides outside the gene matches: 6. Variable domain in full (rest from reference TRBV19 and TRBJ2-5): DGGITQSPKYLFRKEGQNVTLSCEQNLNHDAMYWYRQDPGQGLRLIYYSQIVNDFQKGDIAEGYSVSREKKESFPLTVTSAQKNPTAFYLCASKDRGTETQYFGPGTRLLVL.

This clonotype was found a few times. The gene calls are TRBV6-2 or TRBV6-3 and TRBJ1-1, with a weak D call TRBD1 (6 bases). The germline V gene has CDR1 MNHEY and CDR2 SVGEGT. The CDR3 spans 11 residues. The germline V and J ends were trimmed by 8 bases and 7 bases, with 11 bases remaining between them. The CDR3 DNA sequence: TGTGCCAGCGGCAGGGGTCATGAAGCTTTCTTT. Translating it yields CASGRGHEAFF.

In its sample, this clonotype was seen many times. The V call is TRBV7-2, the J call TRBJ2-5, with D possibly TRBD2 on 6 matching bases. The V gene lost 3 bases and the J gene lost 5 bases, with 13 bases spanning the gap. Germline-derived CDR1 and CDR2 are SGHTA and FQGNSA. This CDR3 has 14 residues. CDR3 protein: CASSLAGSRETQYF. Written as DNA, the CDR3 is TGTGCCAGCAGCTTGGCCGGGAGTCGGGAGACCCAGTACTTC.

This clonotype has only a few counts. The CDR3 reads CASRRGLPGTGTSGNTIYF. The CDR3 region has the DNA TGTGCCAGCAGAAGGGGCCTGCCCGGGACAGGGACCTCTGGAAACACCATATATTTT. V gene TRBV6-2 or TRBV6-3 combines with J gene TRBJ1-3; the match to TRBD1 covers 9 bases. CDR1 and CDR2 from the germline V gene are MNHEY and SVGEGT. Germline trimming cut 6 bases from V and 0 bases from J; bases unmatched to any gene: 15. The CDR3 totals 19 residues.

This chain links TRBV12-3 or TRBV12-4 with TRBJ1-3; a possible D gene is TRBD1 (6 bases). V was trimmed by 2 bases and J by 0 bases, leaving 11 bases between them. The CDR3 spans 16 residues. This CDR3 reads CASSLKGVVSGNTIYF. The CDR3 bases are TGTGCCAGCAGTTTAAAGGGGGTGGTCTCTGGAAACACCATATATTTT.